A single sample gave rise to the 18 T cell receptor beta chains below, sequenced in a study of beta chain features in type 1 diabetes. The study, taken as a whole, reports: Among all four CD4+ subsets, Type 1 diabetes patients had TCRB CDR3s that were moderately but significantly shorter.

Their recognized antigens are unknown. The entirety of the isolated RNA underwent reverse transcription, so expressed TCRB transcripts were sequenced. The repertoire was sequenced with immunoSEQ multiplex PCR; TCRdb's copy has only in-frame clones and lacks some. The sample has 25,000 to 30,000 clones, 49% seen once; the top ten hold around 0.3%. Sequences were obtained from stem cell memory CD4+ T cells from blood. Receptors originate from a man younger than 45 with type 1 diabetes.

This chain joins TRBV5-1 and TRBJ2-7, with D tentatively TRBD2 (5 bases). Trimming shortened V by 0 bases and J by 0 bases, and 10 bases separated the two germline ends. The germline V gene has CDR1 SGHRS and CDR2 YFSETQ. CDR3 length equals 15 residues. CDR3 nucleotides: TGCGCCAGCAGCTTGGTCCCCGGGAACTCCTACGAGCAGTACTTC. This codes for CASSLVPGNSYEQYF.

The J gene is TRBJ1-2, the V gene TRBV7-8; D may be TRBD1 (5 bases). This CDR3 is built from 14 residues. Germline CDR1 and CDR2: SGHVS and FQNEAQ. Trimming shortened V by 9 bases and J by 8 bases, and 22 bases separated the two germline ends. The CDR3 loop reads CASSAGGRSEGYTF. The CDR3 bases are TGTGCCAGTAGCGCGGGGGGGAGGTCGGAAGGCTACACCTTC.

CDR3 nucleotide sequence: TGTGCCAGCAGCTTAGGATGGTCAGGGGGCGGGAGCACTGAAGCTTTCTTT. Its translation is CASSLGWSGGGSTEAFF. The J gene is TRBJ1-1, the V gene TRBV11-2; 8 bases are a match to TRBD1. Germline V gives CDR1 SGHAT, CDR2 FQNNGV. The J segment lost 4 bases and the V segment lost 1 base, leaving 11 bases of the junction unmatched. The CDR3 is 17 residues long.

This clone was seen a handful of times. J is TRBJ2-5 and V is TRBV7-9; 7 bases fit TRBD1. Germline loops: CDR1 SEHNR, CDR2 FQNEAQ (reference sequence). The CDR3 sequence is 11 residues long. The DNA of the CDR3 is TGTGCTTCAGGGGGCCAAGAGACCCAGTACTTC. This encodes CASGGQETQYF.

The chain has TRBV5-1 and TRBJ2-3; D gene uncertain. This CDR3 contains 14 residues. The germline CDR1 and CDR2 sequences are SGHRS and YFSETQ. Between the trimmed V and J ends, which lost 0 bases and 1 base, there was a span of 6 bases. CDR3 sequence (DNA): TGCGCCAGCAGCTTGGGGAGCGGCACAGATACGCAGTATTTT. Encoded protein: CASSLGSGTDTQYF.

This chain uses TRBV4-1 with TRBJ1-5; D may be TRBD1 (5 bases). The germline gives CDR1 MGHRA, CDR2 YSYEKL. This CDR3 is built from 19 residues. Trimming took 4 bases from V and 7 from J, leaving 29 bases between them. The CDR3 region is CASSRIIYRQNQTQQPQHF. For the CDR3, the DNA is TGCGCCAGCAGCCGCATCATTTATCGACAGAATCAAACACAACAGCCCCAGCATTTT.

The chain carries TRBV6-5 and TRBJ2-7; TRBD1 aligns across 8 bases. The V and J ends lost 5 bases and 0 bases, in that order; junction bases with no gene match: 3. Germline V gene data show CDR1 as MNHEY and CDR2 as SVGAGI. This CDR3 is 14 amino acids long. DNA for the CDR3: TGTGCCAGCAGTCTCGGACAGGGCTCCTACGAGCAGTACTTC. Its translation is CASSLGQGSYEQYF.

The chain carries TRBV5-1 and TRBJ2-2, with 10 bases identical to TRBD1. The V gene end was trimmed by 1 base and the J gene end by 3 bases; junction bases not matched to a gene: 6. Germline-derived CDR1 and CDR2 are SGHRS and YFSETQ. This CDR3 is 17 amino acids long. The CDR3 nucleotides are TGCGCCAGCAGCTTGATTCGACAGGGGGCTGACACCGGGGAGCTGTTTTTT. Its translation is CASSLIRQGADTGELFF.

This CDR3 is CASSPRRESSGNTIYF. DNA of the CDR3: TGTGCCAGCAGCCCTCGCCGGGAGAGCTCTGGAAACACCATATATTTT. The V call is TRBV11-3, the J call TRBJ1-3; D remains ambiguous. V was pared by 5 bases and J by 0 bases, with 14 bases between. Per the germline V gene, CDR1 is SGHNT and CDR2 is YENEEA. The CDR3 totals 16 residues.

The chain links TRBV18 to TRBJ2-1; 7 nucleotides agree with TRBD1. The CDR3 covers 15 residues. Looked up from germline, CDR1 is KGHSH and CDR2 is LQKENI. V lost 1 base and J lost 6; bases outside the gene matches: 6. CDR3 region: CASSPRTGAGNEQFF. The CDR3 DNA follows: TGTGCCAGCTCACCACGCACAGGGGCCGGCAATGAGCAGTTCTTC.

V gene TRBV2 combines with J gene TRBJ2-2; D possibly corresponds to TRBD1 (5 bases). V gave up 9 bases and J gave up 4 bases, with 15 bases separating them. The CDR3 loop spans 14 amino acids. Per the germline V gene, CDR1 is SNHLY and CDR2 is FYNNEI. The DNA for the CDR3 is TGTGCCAGTCTAGGGCAGGGCGGCACCGGGGAGCTGTTTTTT. Amino acids: CASLGQGGTGELFF.

The rearrangement links TRBV29-1 to TRBJ1-5; D gene unclear. This CDR3 is 14 amino acids long. V lost 6 bases, J lost 0 bases, and 12 bases lay in between. Germline V lookup: CDR1 SQVTM, CDR2 ANQGSEA. As DNA, the CDR3 is TGCAGCGTCGGAGACCCATTTAGCAATCAGCCCCAGCATTTT. Translated, it gives CSVGDPFSNQPQHF.

The genes are TRBV2 and TRBJ2-3, with D possibly matching TRBD1 (5 bases). The germline V and J ends were trimmed by 4 bases and 6 bases, with 14 bases remaining between them. CDR3 size: 14 residues. Germline V gives CDR1 SNHLY, CDR2 FYNNEI. CDR3 DNA sequence: TGTGCCAGCAGTGCCCACAGGCCGCAGGATACGCAGTATTTT. Protein sequence: CASSAHRPQDTQYF.

J is TRBJ1-1 and V is TRBV5-1; 7 bases agree with TRBD1. After removal of 1 base from V and 1 base from J, the junction contained 4 bases not matched to a gene. This CDR3 spans 15 amino acids. Germline CDR1 is SGHRS and CDR2 is YFSETQ. CDR3 protein: CASSLRTGKNTEAFF. The CDR3 region has the DNA TGCGCCAGCAGCTTGCGGACAGGCAAGAACACTGAAGCTTTCTTT. Full variable domain (missing parts from reference TRBV5-1 and TRBJ1-1): KAGVTQTPRYLIKTRGQQVTLSCSPISGHRSVSWYQQTPGQGLQFLFEYFSETQRNKGNFPGRFSGRQFSNSRSEMNVSTLELGDSALYLCASSLRTGKNTEAFFGQGTRLTVV.

This chain uses TRBV10-1 with TRBJ2-3; D is perhaps TRBD1 (6 bases). Germline V gene lookup returns CDR1 WNHNN and CDR2 SYGVQD (reference sequence). The CDR3 extends over 13 amino acids. Trimming stripped 3 bases from V and 6 bases from J, with 10 bases between. The CDR3 reads CASSDQQGDTQYF. DNA for the CDR3: TGCGCCAGCAGTGACCAACAGGGTGATACGCAGTATTTT.

This clone was picked up a small number of times. This chain links TRBV9 with TRBJ2-1; TRBD2 matches 12 bases. The CDR3 is 16 residues long. The V gene's germline CDR1 is SGDLS and CDR2 YYNGEE. V lost 0 bases, J lost 7 bases, and 5 bases stayed unmatched. Written as DNA, the CDR3 is TGTGCCAGCAGCGTAGAGGCTAGCGGGGGGGCGAATGAGCAGTTCTTC. Amino acid sequence: CASSVEASGGANEQFF. The full variable domain, completed using reference TRBV9 and TRBJ2-1, is DSGVTQTPKHLITATGQRVTLRCSPRSGDLSVYWYQQSLDQGLQFLIQYYNGEERAKGNILERFSAQQFPDLHSELNLSSLELGDSALYFCASSVEASGGANEQFFGPGTRLTVL.

This clone was counted between two and nine times. V usage is TRBV6-5 and J usage is TRBJ2-3; perhaps TRBD1 as D (5 bases). Trimming cost V 2 bases and J 7 bases, with 16 bases left between them. The CDR3 length is 15 residues. Germline V gene data show CDR1 as MNHEY and CDR2 as SVGAGI. The CDR3 here is CASSYHRTFPHTQYF. In DNA form, the CDR3 reads TGTGCCAGCAGTTACCACCGGACATTTCCTCATACGCAGTATTTT.

The chain carries TRBV7-9 and TRBJ1-2; D is possibly TRBD1 (5 bases). From germline, CDR1 is SEHNR and CDR2 FQNEAQ (reference sequence). Trimming took off 3 bases at V and 7 bases at J, with 15 bases between the two ends. CDR3 size: 14 residues. DNA for the CDR3: TGTGCCAGCAGCTTGATGGCAGGGACTTCTGGCTACACCTTC. Protein: CASSLMAGTSGYTF.